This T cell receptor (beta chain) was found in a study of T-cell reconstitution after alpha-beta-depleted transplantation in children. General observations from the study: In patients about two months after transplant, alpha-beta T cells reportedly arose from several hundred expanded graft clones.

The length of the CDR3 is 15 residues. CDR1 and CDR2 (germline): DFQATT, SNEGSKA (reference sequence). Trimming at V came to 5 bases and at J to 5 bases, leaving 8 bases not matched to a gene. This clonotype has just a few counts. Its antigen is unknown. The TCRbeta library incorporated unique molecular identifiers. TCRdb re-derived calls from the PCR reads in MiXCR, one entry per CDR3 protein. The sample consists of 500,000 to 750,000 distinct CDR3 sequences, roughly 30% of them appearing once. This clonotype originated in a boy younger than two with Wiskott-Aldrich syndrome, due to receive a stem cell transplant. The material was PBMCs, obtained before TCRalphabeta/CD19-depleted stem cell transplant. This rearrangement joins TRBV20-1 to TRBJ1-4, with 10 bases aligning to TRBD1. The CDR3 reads CSARPGTGVNEKLFF. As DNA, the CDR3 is TGCAGTGCTCGTCCCGGGACAGGGGTGAATGAAAAACTGTTTTTT.